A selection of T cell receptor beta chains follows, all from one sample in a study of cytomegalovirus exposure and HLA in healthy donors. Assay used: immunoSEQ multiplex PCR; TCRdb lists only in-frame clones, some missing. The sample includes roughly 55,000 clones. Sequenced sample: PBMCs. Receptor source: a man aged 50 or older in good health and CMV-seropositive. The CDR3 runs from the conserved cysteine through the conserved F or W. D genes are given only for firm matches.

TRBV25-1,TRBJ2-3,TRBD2,TGTGCCAGCAGTGCTCCGGGACTAATATTCTCCCGGTATTTT,CASSAPGLIFSRYF
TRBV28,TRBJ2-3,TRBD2,TGTGCCAGCAGCCAAGCTAGCGGGAGGGCCGAAAATACGCAGTATTTT,CASSQASGRAENTQYF
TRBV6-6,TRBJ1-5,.,TGTGCCAGCAGTTGGGGTGGCAGGGTCGATCAGCCCCAGCATTTT,CASSWGGRVDQPQHF
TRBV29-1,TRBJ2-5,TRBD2,TGCAGCGTTTTGACTAGCGGGAACCAAGAGACCCAGTACTTC,CSVLTSGNQETQYF
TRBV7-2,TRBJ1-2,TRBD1,TGTGCCAGCAGCCCACGAGGGGGACAGAGGGGCTATGGCTACACCTTC,CASSPRGGQRGYGYTF
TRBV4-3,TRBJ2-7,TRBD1,TGCGCCAGCAGCTATTCGGGGACAGGGGAGGTCTACGAGCAGTACTTC,CASSYSGTGEVYEQYF
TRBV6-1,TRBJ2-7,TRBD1,TGTGCCAGCAGTGAATCGCTAGGGGGCCTCCTCTACGAGCAGTACTTC,CASSESLGGLLYEQYF
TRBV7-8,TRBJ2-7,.,TGTGCCAGCAGCTTTCAGGCGGGAAGCCCCTACGAGCAGTACTTC,CASSFQAGSPYEQYF
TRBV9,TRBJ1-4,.,TGTGCCAGCAGCGTTCAGCCGGGAGCAACTAATGAAAAACTGTTTTTT,CASSVQPGATNEKLFF
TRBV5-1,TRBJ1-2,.,TGCGCCAGCAGCTTGGACGGTTTTAACTATGGCTACACCTTC,CASSLDGFNYGYTF
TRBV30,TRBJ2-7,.,TGTGCCTGGGGGGCAGGGCCCTACGAGCAGTACTTC,CAWGAGPYEQYF
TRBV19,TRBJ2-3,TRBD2,TGTGCCAGTAGACTACTAGCGGGAGAGACAGATACGCAGTATTTT,CASRLLAGETDTQYF
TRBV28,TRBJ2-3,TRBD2,TGTGCCAGCAGTCCTTCTAGCGGGATTAGCACAGATACGCAGTATTTT,CASSPSSGISTDTQYF
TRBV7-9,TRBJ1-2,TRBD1,TGTGCCAGCAGCTCTTACAAAACAGGGGGCTATGGCTACACCTTC,CASSSYKTGGYGYTF
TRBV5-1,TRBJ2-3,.,TGCGCCAGCAGCTTGGCCGGTCAGGGAAGGGATAAGCAGTATTTT,CASSLAGQGRDKQYF
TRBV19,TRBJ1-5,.,TGTGCCAGTAGTATTTCGGGGATGGGTAGGGTAAGCAATCAGCCCCAGCATTTT,CASSISGMGRVSNQPQHF
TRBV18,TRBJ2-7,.,TGTGCCAGCTCGGCTCAGGGGAGAGAGCAGTACTTC,CASSAQGREQYF
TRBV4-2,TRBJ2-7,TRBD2,TGTGCCAGCAGCCAAGATACTAGCGGGAGGTCCTACGAGCAGTACTTC,CASSQDTSGRSYEQYF
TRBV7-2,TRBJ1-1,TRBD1,TGTGCCAGCAGCTTTTTCGGACAGGGGGCAAGTGAAGCTTTCTTT,CASSFFGQGASEAFF
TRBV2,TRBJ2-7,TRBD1,TGTGCCAGCAACAAACAGGGGGCGAACTACGAGCAGTACTTC,CASNKQGANYEQYF
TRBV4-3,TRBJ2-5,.,TGCGCCAGCAGCCAATCTAGCGTAGTCGAGACCCAGTACTTC,CASSQSSVVETQYF
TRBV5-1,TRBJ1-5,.,TGCGCCAGCAGTACAGGGACCAGCAATCAGCCCCAGCATTTT,CASSTGTSNQPQHF
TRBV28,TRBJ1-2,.,TGTGCCAGCAGTTTAGAGGGAGGGGGCTACACCTTC,CASSLEGGGYTF
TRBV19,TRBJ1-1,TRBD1,TGTGCCAGTAGTAAAGGCCGGGACAGGGGGTCTGAAGCTTTCTTT,CASSKGRDRGSEAFF
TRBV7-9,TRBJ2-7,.,TGTGCCAGCAGCTTAGGGTCCGGGATCGGCTACGAGCAGTACTTC,CASSLGSGIGYEQYF
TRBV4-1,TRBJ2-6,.,TGCGCCAGCAGCTTTAGCCCCCTCGGAGCCAACGTCCTGACTTTC,CASSFSPLGANVLTF
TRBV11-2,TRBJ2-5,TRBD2,TGTGCCAGCACACTAGCGGGTCAGGGGACCCAGTACTTC,CASTLAGQGTQYF
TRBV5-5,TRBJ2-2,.,TGTGCCAGCAGCCCTGGGACTTCTAACACCGGGGAGCTGTTTTTT,CASSPGTSNTGELFF
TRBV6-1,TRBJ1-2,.,TGTGCCAGCAGTGAAGTTCGGGACTACTATGGCTACACCTTC,CASSEVRDYYGYTF
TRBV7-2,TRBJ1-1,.,TGTGCCAGCACCCCTGCGCGGGGAGGGGCTGAAGCTTTCTTT,CASTPARGGAEAFF
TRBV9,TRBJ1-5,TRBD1,TGTGCCAGCAGCTCGGGACAGGGCGCTGGTACCCAGCCCCAGCATTTT,CASSSGQGAGTQPQHF
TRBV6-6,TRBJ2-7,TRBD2,TGTGCCAGCGGGACTAGCTCTCAATACGAGCAGTACTTC,CASGTSSQYEQYF
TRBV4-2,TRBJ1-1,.,TGTGCCAGCAGCCAAGAGAACGGGGTGAACACTGAAGCTTTCTTT,CASSQENGVNTEAFF
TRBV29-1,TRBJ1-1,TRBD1,TGCAGCGTTGCAGGGGGGAACACTGAAGCTTTCTTT,CSVAGGNTEAFF
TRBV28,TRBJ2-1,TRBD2,TGTGCCAGCAGTTTCGGCGGGGGACGGAATGAGCAGTTCTTC,CASSFGGGRNEQFF
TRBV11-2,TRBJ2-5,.,TGTGCCAGCAGCATCCCAGGGTTTACGGAGACCCAGTACTTC,CASSIPGFTETQYF
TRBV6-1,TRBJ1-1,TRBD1,TGTGCCAGCAGTGAACTGACAGGGGGCTCGGAAGCTTTCTTT,CASSELTGGSEAFF
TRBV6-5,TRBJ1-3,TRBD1,TGTGCCAGCAGTCGGACAGGGGAATCTGGAAACACCATATATTTT,CASSRTGESGNTIYF
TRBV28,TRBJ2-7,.,TGTGCCAGCACCGAGGCCAGTTCCTACGAGCAGTACTTC,CASTEASSYEQYF
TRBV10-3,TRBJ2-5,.,TGTGCCATCAGTGAGCCCGGGACTCCTAAAGAGACCCAGTACTTC,CAISEPGTPKETQYF
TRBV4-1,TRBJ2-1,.,TGCGCCAGCAGCCAAGATAGGCGGGCCCTCGACAATGAGCAGTTCTTC,CASSQDRRALDNEQFF
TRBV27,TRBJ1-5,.,TGTGCCAGCAGCCCTATAAAGGGGGTGGGCAATCAGCCCCAGCATTTT,CASSPIKGVGNQPQHF
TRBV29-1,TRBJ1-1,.,TGCAGCGTTGACGAGGGAGGGGGAAATGAAGCTTTCTTT,CSVDEGGGNEAFF
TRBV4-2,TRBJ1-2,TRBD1,TGTGCCAGCAGCCGTGGAACGGGACAGGGATCCTATGGCTACACCTTC,CASSRGTGQGSYGYTF
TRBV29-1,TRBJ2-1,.,TGCAGCGTCCGGGGCTCCTACAATGAGCAGTTCTTC,CSVRGSYNEQFF
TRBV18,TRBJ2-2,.,TGTGCCAGCTCCCCTACTAGCGGGGAGCTGTTTTTT,CASSPTSGELFF
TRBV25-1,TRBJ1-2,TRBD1,TGTGCCAGCAGTACCCACTCCGGACAGGGGGATAACTATGGCTACACCTTC,CASSTHSGQGDNYGYTF
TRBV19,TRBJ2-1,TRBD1,TGTGCCAGTAGTAGACAGGGGTTTTACAATGAGCAGTTCTTC,CASSRQGFYNEQFF
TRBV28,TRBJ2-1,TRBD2,TGTGCCAGCAGTTTTAGGCTAGCGGAGCCCCGTACCTACAATGAGCAGTTCTTC,CASSFRLAEPRTYNEQFF
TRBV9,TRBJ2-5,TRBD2,TGTGCCAGCAGCATCTCGGGGGGGCAAGAGACCCAGTACTTC,CASSISGGQETQYF
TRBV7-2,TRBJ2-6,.,TGTGCCAGCACTCCGACAGCCTTTCGGAGCTCTGGGGCCAACGTCCTGACTTTC,CASTPTAFRSSGANVLTF
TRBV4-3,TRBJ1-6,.,TGCGCCAGCAGCCCACAACTCGGACAGTTTTCACCCCTCCACTTT,CASSPQLGQFSPLHF